This T cell receptor beta chain came from a study of T cells in Graves' hyperthyroidism and ophthalmopathy. CDR1 and CDR2 from the germline V gene are SGHTA and FQGNSA. The CDR3 extends over 15 amino acids. V shed 5 bases and J shed 0 bases, with 14 bases lying between them. This clonotype was detected ten times or more. The antigen remains unidentified. TCR beta CDR3 sequences were amplified from RNA transcripts. The HTBI set primed first-round TCR CDR3 RT-PCR. TCRdb fed the multiplex PCR reads into MiXCR, producing one record per CDR3 protein. The sample yields about 840,000 distinct CDR3 sequences, 35% to 40% seen once. Study outcomes and limitations: In simple terms, a model built on 13 V-J features told ophthalmopathy apart from stable hyperthyroidism. Blood also showed most of the thyroid clonotypes that were expanded above 0.001.

The clonotype originates from a man younger than 35 with Graves' hyperthyroidism. What was sequenced was blood. The chain is built from TRBV7-2 and TRBJ2-7; D possibly corresponds to TRBD2 (5 bases). In nucleotides, the CDR3 is TGTGCCAGCAGCCCCCAAGCGGCAACCTCCTACGAGCAGTACTTC. Protein product: CASSPQAATSYEQYF.